This entry concerns a single T cell receptor beta chain. The data were obtained in a study of blood T cell repertoires in COVID-19. Living in 24 US areas, the participants were between roughly 18 and 90 years of age. The repertoire was sequenced with immunoSEQ multiplex PCR; TCRdb's copy has only in-frame clones and lacks some. The repertoire holds some 350,000 clones, with roughly 86% as singletons. The sequenced material came from PBMCs or T cells enriched from blood (not recorded which). The receptor was isolated from a woman aged 25 to 45 who had recovered from COVID-19.

CDR3 loop: CASSLGQGTLYEQYF. Written as DNA, the CDR3 is TGCGCCAGCAGCTTGGGACAGGGGACACTCTACGAGCAGTACTTC. The chain couples TRBV5-1 to TRBJ2-7, with 8 bases fitting TRBD1. The CDR3 consists of 15 residues. The J segment lost 3 bases and the V segment lost 0 bases, leaving 5 bases of the junction unmatched. Looked up from germline, CDR1 is SGHRS and CDR2 is YFSETQ.